These T cell receptor beta chains were read from a single sample in a study of T cells after yellow fever vaccination. TCRdb recomputed calls from the 5' RACE reads with MiXCR, one row per CDR3 protein. Of more than 90,000 distinct CDR3 sequences listed, roughly 8.9% were seen once; the top ten hold about 25%. Sequences were derived from CD8+ T cells sorted from PBMCs, sampled 45 days after the yellow fever booster vaccination. The receptor source for this set is a man aged 25-45 years who received the YFV17D yellow fever vaccine. Both conserved end residues are part of each CDR3. A D gene is named only where the DNA matches it firmly. Size values are once, few and many counts, or a class for expanded clones, and some rows have none.

size: many
D: NA
V: TRBV11-3
J: TRBJ1-3
CDR3: CASSAGNTIYF
DNA: TGTGCCAGCAGCGCGGGAAACACCATATATTTT

size: NA
D: TRBD2
V: TRBV2
J: TRBJ2-1
CDR3: CASSDTLAAADGEQFF
DNA: TGTGCCAGCAGTGACACCCTAGCGGCCGCCGACGGTGAGCAGTTCTTC

size: many
D: TRBD2
V: TRBV9
J: TRBJ2-1
CDR3: CASSVGSSGYNEQFF
DNA: TGTGCCAGCAGCGTAGGGTCTAGCGGCTACAATGAGCAGTTCTTC

size: many
D: TRBD1
V: TRBV9
J: TRBJ1-6
CDR3: CASSNRQGNSPLHF
DNA: TGTGCCAGCAGCAACCGACAGGGAAATTCACCCCTCCACTTT

size: many
D: NA
V: TRBV24-1
J: TRBJ2-2
CDR3: CATSPKLTGELFF
DNA: TGTGCCACCAGCCCGAAACTTACCGGGGAGCTGTTTTTT

size: many
D: TRBD2
V: TRBV4-3
J: TRBJ2-1
CDR3: CASSQERTSGGLEQFF
DNA: TGCGCCAGCAGCCAAGAAAGAACTAGCGGTGGGTTGGAGCAGTTCTTC

size: many
D: NA
V: TRBV21-1
J: TRBJ2-1
CDR3: CASSTTRWASGGNEQFF
DNA: TGTGCCAGCAGCACAACCAGATGGGCTAGCGGGGGGAATGAGCAGTTCTTC

size: many
D: TRBD2
V: TRBV9
J: TRBJ2-1
CDR3: CASSVAHLPLSGRAYNEQFF
DNA: TGTGCCAGCAGCGTAGCCCACCTGCCGCTTAGCGGGAGGGCTTACAATGAGCAGTTCTTC

size: NA
D: NA
V: TRBV3-1
J: TRBJ2-1
CDR3: CASSQVYPEQFF
DNA: TGTGCCAGCAGCCAAGTCTATCCAGAGCAGTTCTTC

size: few
D: NA
V: TRBV27
J: TRBJ2-5
CDR3: CASSPDRRETQYF
DNA: TGTGCCAGCAGTCCCGACAGGCGGGAGACCCAGTACTTC

size: NA
D: NA
V: TRBV5-1
J: TRBJ2-2
CDR3: CASSLASLTGELFF
DNA: TGCGCCAGCAGCTTGGCATCTTTAACCGGGGAGCTGTTTTTT

size: NA
D: NA
V: TRBV20-1
J: TRBJ2-1
CDR3: CCAHDSGGGTYNEQFF
DNA: TGCTGCGCTCACGACTCTGGGGGTGGGACCTACAATGAGCAGTTCTTC

size: many
D: TRBD2
V: TRBV27
J: TRBJ2-1
CDR3: CASSPGTSNYNEQFF
DNA: TGTGCCAGCAGTCCCGGGACTAGCAATTACAATGAGCAGTTCTTC

size: many
D: TRBD1
V: TRBV9
J: TRBJ2-5
CDR3: CASDTGQGQETQYF
DNA: TGTGCCAGCGACACGGGACAGGGCCAAGAGACCCAGTACTTC

size: NA
D: TRBD1
V: TRBV30
J: TRBJ1-1
CDR3: CAWSNSAGGTEAFF
DNA: TGTGCCTGGAGTAACTCAGCAGGGGGCACTGAAGCTTTCTTT